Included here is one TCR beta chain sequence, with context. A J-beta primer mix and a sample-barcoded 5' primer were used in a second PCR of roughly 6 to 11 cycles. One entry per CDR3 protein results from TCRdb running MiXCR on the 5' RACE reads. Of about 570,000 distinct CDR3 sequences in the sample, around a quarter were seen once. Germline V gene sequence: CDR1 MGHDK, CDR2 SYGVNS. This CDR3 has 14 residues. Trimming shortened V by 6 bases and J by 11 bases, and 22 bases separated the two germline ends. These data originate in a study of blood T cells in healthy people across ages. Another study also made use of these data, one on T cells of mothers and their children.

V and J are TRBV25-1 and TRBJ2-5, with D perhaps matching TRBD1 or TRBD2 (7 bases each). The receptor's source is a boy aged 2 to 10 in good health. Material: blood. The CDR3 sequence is CASRRDSPAGEQYF. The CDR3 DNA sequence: TGTGCCAGCAGACGGGACAGTCCCGCGGGGGAGCAGTACTTC.